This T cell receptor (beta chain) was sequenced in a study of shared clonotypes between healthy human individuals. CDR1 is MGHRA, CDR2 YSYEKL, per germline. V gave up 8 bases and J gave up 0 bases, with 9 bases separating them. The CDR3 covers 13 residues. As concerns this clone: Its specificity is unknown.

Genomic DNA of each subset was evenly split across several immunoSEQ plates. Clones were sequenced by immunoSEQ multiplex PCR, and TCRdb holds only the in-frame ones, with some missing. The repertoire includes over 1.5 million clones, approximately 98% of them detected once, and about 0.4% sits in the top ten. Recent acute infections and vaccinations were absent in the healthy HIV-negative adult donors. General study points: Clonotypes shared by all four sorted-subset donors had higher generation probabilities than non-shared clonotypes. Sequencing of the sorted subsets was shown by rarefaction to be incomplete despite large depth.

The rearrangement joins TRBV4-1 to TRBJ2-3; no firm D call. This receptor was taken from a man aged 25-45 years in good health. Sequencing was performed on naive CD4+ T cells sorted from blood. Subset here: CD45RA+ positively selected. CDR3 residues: CASGTTSTDTQYF. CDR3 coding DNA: TGCGCCAGCGGAACGACTAGCACAGATACGCAGTATTTT.